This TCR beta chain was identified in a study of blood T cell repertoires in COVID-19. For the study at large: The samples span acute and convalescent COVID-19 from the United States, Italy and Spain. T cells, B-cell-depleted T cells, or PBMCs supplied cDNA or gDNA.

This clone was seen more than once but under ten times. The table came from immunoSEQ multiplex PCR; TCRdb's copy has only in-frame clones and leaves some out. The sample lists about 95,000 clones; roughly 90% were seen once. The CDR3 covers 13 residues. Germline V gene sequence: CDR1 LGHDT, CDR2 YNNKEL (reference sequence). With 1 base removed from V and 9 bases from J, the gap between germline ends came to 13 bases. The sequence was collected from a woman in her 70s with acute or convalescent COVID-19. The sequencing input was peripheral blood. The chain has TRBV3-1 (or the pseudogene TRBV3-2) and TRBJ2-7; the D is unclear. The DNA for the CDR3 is TGTGCCAGCAGCCAAGGGATAGGTCTAGGGCAGTACTTC. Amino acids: CASSQGIGLGQYF.